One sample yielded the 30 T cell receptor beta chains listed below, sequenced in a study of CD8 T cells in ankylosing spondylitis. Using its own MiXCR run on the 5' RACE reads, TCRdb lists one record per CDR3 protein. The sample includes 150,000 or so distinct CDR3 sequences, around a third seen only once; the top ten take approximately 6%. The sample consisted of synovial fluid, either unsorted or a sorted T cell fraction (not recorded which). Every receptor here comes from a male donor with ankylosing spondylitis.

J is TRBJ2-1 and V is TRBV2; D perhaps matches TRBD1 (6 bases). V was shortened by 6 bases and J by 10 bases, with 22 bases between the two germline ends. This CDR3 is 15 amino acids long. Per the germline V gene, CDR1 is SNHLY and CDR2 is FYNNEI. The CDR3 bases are TGTGCCAGCAGCGCCACAGGGTTGGGACAATGGGAGCAGTTCTTC. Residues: CASSATGLGQWEQFF.

Here the CDR3 reads CASSERRPGWTRLNTEAFF. DNA of the CDR3: TGTGCCAGCAGTGAAAGGCGGCCAGGATGGACTAGACTGAACACTGAAGCTTTCTTT. This rearrangement joins TRBV6-1 to TRBJ1-1; D call uncertain. Looked up from germline, CDR1 is MNHNS and CDR2 is SASEGT. The length of the CDR3 is 19 residues. Trimming shortened V by 2 bases and J by 0 bases, and 22 bases separated the two germline ends.

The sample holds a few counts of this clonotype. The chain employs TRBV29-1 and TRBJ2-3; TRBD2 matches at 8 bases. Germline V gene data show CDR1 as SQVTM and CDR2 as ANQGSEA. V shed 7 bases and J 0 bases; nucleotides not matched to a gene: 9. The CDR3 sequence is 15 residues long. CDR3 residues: CSEGSREASTDTQYF. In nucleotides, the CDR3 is TGCAGCGAAGGATCGCGGGAGGCCAGCACAGATACGCAGTATTTT.

The CDR3 reads CASSVVSRSYNEQFF. The CDR3 bases are TGTGCCAGCAGCGTAGTATCCAGATCCTACAATGAGCAGTTCTTC. The rearrangement uses TRBV9 and TRBJ2-1; unclear D gene. The CDR3 is 15 amino acids. CDR1 SGDLS and CDR2 YYNGEE come from the germline V gene. Between the trimmed V and J ends, which lost 0 bases and 1 base, there was a span of 8 bases.

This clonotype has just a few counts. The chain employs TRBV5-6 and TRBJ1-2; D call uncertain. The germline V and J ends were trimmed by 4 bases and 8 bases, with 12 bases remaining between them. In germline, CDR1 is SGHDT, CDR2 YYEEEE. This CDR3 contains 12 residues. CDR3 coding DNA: TGTGCCAGCAGCGTCGGAGGCTACGGCTACACCTTC. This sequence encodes CASSVGGYGYTF.

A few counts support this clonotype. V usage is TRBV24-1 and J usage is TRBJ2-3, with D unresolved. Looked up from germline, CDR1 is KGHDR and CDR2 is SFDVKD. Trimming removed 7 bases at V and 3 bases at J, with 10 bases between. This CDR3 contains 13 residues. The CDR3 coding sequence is TGTGCCACCAGGGTCGGGTCTACAGATACGCAGTATTTT. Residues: CATRVGSTDTQYF.

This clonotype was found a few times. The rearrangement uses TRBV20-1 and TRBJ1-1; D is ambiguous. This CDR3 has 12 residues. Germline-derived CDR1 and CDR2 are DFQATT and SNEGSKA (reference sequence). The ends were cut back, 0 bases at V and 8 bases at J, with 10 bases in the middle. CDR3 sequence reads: CSARDRSPEAFF. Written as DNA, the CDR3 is TGCAGTGCTAGAGATCGAAGCCCGGAAGCTTTCTTT.

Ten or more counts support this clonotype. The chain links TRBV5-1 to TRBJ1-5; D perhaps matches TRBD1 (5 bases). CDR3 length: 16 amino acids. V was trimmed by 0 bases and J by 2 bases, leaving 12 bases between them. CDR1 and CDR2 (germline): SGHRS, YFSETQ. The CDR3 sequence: CASSLDGMGGNQPQHF. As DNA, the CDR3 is TGCGCCAGCAGCTTGGACGGGATGGGGGGCAATCAGCCCCAGCATTTT.

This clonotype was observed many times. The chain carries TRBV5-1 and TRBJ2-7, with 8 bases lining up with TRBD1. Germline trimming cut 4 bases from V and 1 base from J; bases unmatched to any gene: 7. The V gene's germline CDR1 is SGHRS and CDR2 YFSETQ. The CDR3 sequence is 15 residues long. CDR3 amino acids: CASSPGQDRSYEQYF. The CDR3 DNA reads TGCGCCAGCAGCCCGGGACAGGACCGGTCCTACGAGCAGTACTTC.

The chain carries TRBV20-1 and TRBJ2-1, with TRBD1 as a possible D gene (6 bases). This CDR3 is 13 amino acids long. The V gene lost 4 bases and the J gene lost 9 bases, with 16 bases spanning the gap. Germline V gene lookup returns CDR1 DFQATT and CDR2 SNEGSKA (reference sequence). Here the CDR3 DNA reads TGCAGTGCTACCGGGCCTTTCAGGGGTGAGCAGTTCTTC. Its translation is CSATGPFRGEQFF.

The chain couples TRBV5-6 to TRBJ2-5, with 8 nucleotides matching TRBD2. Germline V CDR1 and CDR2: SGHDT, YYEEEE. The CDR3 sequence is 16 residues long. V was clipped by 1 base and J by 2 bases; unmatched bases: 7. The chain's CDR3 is CASSLSSSGSQETQYF. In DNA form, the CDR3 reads TGTGCCAGCAGCTTGTCGTCTAGCGGGTCTCAAGAGACCCAGTACTTC.

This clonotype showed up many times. This CDR3 reads CASSQDPTTAYGYTF. The DNA for the CDR3 is TGCGCCAGCAGCCAAGATCCGACGACAGCCTATGGCTACACCTTC. This rearrangement joins TRBV4-3 to TRBJ1-2; D might be TRBD1 (5 bases). CDR3 length equals 15 residues. Trimming removed 0 bases from V and 4 bases from J, with 12 bases in between. Germline V CDR1 and CDR2: LGHNA, YSLEER.

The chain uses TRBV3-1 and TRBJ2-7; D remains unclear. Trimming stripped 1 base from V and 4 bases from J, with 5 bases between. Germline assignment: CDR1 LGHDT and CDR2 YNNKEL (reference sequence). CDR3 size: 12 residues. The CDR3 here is CASSQVPYEQYF. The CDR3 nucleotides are TGTGCCAGCAGCCAAGTCCCGTACGAGCAGTACTTC.

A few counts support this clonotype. The CDR3 loop reads CASSPTPTRDTQYF. CDR3 bases: TGTGCCAGCAGCCCCACCCCAACGCGGGATACGCAGTATTTT. The chain has TRBV3-1 and TRBJ2-3; D call uncertain. Trimming stripped 4 bases from V and 6 bases from J, with 14 bases between. CDR3 length equals 14 residues. Germline V gives CDR1 LGHDT, CDR2 YNNKEL (reference sequence).

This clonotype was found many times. The CDR3 DNA reads TGTGCCAGCAGTGAAGGAATTGGGACGGGTACCTACGAGCAGTACTTC. It specifies CASSEGIGTGTYEQYF. The chain combines TRBV2 with TRBJ2-7; the D gene could be TRBD1 or TRBD2 (5 bases each). The CDR3 contains 16 residues. Trimming pared 1 base from V and 2 bases from J, leaving 15 bases between. Germline CDR1 is SNHLY and CDR2 is FYNNEI.

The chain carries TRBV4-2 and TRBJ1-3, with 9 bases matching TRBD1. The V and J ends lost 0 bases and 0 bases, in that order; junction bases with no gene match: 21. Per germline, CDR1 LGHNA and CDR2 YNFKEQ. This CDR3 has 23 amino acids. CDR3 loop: CASSQDGMMGGTGISSSGNTIYF. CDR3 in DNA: TGTGCCAGCAGCCAAGATGGGATGATGGGAGGGACAGGGATCTCGAGCTCTGGAAACACCATATATTTT.

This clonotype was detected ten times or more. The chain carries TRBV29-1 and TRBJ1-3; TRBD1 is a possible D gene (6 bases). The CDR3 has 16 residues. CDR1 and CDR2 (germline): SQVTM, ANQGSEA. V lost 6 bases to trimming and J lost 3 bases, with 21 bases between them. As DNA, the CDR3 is TGCAGCGTGAACAGTCTCGGGGGCTCAAATGGAAACACCATATATTTT. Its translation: CSVNSLGGSNGNTIYF.

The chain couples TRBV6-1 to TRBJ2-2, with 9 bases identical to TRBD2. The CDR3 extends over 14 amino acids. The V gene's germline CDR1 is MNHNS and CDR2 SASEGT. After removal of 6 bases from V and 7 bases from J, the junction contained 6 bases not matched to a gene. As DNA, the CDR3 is TGTGCCAGCAGGGAGGGACTAGCAGGCGGGGAGCTGTTTTTT. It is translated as CASREGLAGGELFF.

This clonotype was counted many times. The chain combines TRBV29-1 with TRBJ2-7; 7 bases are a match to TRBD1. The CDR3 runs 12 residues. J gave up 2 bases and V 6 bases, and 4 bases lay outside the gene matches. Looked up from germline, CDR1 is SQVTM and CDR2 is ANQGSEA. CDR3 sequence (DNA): TGCAGCGTCGTGACAGGGACCTACGAGCAGTACTTC. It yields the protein CSVVTGTYEQYF.

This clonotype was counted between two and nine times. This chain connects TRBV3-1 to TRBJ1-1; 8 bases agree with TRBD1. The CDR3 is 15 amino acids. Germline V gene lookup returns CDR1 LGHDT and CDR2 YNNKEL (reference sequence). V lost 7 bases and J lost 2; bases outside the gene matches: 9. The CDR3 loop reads CASTPRDRGNTEAFF. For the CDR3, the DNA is TGTGCCAGCACCCCCCGAGACAGGGGTAACACTGAAGCTTTCTTT.

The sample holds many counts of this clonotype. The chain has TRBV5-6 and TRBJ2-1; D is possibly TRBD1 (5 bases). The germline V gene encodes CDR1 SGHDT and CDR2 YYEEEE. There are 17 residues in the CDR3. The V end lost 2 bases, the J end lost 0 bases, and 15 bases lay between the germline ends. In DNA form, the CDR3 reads TGTGCCAGCAGCTTCGAGAAGGGGTTCAGCTCCTACAATGAGCAGTTCTTC. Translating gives CASSFEKGFSSYNEQFF.

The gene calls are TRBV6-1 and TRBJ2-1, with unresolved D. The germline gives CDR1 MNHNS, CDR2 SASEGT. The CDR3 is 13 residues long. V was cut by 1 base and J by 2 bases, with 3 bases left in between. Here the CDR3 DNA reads TGTGCCAGCAGTGAAGGACCCTACAATGAGCAGTTCTTC. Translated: CASSEGPYNEQFF.

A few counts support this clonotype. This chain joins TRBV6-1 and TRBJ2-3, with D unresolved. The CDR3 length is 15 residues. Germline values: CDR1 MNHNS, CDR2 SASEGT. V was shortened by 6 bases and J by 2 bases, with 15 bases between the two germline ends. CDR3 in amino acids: CASSRSHGYTDTQYF. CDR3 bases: TGTGCCAGCAGCAGAAGCCACGGTTACACAGATACGCAGTATTTT.

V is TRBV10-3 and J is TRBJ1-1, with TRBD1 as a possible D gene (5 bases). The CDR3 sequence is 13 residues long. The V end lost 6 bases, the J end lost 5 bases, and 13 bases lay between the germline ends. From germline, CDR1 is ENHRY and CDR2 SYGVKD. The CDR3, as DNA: TGTGCCATCAGGGGGGACCGGGAGACTGAAGCTTTCTTT. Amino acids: CAIRGDRETEAFF.

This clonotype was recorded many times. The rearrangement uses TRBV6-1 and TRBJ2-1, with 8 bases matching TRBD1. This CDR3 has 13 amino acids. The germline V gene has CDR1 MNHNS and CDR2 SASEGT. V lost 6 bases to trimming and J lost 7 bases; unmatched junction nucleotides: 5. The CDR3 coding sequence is TGTGCCAGCAGGCGAGGACAGGGAAATGAGCAGTTCTTC. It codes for CASRRGQGNEQFF.

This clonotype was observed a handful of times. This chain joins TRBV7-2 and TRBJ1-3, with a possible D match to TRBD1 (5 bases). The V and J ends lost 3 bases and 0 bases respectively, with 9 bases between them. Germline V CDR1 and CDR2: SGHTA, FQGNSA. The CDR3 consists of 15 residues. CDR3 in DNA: TGTGCCAGCAGCTTGAATCAGGGCTCTGGAAACACCATATATTTT. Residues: CASSLNQGSGNTIYF.

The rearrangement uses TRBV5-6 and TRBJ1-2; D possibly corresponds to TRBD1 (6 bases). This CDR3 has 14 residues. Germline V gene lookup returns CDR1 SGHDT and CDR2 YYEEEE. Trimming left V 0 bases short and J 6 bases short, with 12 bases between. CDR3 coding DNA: TGTGCCAGCAGCTTGGCCCCAGGGGCGGATGGCTACACCTTC. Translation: CASSLAPGADGYTF.

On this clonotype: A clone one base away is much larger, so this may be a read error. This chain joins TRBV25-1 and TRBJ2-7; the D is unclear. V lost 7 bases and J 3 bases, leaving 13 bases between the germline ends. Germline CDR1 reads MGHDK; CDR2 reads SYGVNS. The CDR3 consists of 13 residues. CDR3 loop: CASTLSGSYEQYF. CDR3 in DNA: TGTGCCAGCACCCTATCGGGCAGCTACGAGCAGTACTTC.

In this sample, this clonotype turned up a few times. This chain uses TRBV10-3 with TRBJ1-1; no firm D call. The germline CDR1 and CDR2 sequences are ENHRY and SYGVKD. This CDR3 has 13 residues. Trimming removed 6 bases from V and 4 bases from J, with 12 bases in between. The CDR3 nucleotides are TGTGCCATCAGCGAGGGTATATTCACTGAAGCTTTCTTT. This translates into CAISEGIFTEAFF.

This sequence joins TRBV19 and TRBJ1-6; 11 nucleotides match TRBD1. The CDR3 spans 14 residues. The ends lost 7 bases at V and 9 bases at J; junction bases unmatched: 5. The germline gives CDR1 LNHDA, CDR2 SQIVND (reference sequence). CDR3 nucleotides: TGTGCCAGTACCACGGACAGGGGGCCTTCACCCCTCCACTTT. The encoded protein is CASTTDRGPSPLHF.